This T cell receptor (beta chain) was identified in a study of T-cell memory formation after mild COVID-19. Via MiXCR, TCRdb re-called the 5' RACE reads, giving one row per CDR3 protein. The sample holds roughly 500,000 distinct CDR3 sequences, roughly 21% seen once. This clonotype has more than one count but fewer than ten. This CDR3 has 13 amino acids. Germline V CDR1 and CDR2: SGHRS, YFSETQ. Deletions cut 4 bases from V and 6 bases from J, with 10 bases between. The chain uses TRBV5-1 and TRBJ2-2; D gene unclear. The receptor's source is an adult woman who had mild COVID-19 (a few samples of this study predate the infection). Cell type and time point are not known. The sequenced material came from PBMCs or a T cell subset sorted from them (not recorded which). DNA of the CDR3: TGCGCCAGCAGCCTTCTAACCTCCGGGGAGCTGTTTTTT. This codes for CASSLLTSGELFF. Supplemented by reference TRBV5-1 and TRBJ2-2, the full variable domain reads KAGVTQTPRYLIKTRGQQVTLSCSPISGHRSVSWYQQTPGQGLQFLFEYFSETQRNKGNFPGRFSGRQFSNSRSEMNVSTLELGDSALYLCASSLLTSGELFFGEGSRLTVL.